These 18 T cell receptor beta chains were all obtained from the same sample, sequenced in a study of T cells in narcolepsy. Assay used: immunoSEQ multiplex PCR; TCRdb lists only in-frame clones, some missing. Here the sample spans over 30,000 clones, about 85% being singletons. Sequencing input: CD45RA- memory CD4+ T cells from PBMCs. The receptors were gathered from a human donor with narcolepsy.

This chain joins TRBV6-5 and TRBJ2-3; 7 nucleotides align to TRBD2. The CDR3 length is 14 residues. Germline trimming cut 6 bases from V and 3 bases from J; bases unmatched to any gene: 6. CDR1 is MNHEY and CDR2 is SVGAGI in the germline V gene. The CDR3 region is CASSAGGGTDTQYF. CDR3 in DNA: TGTGCCAGCAGCGCTGGGGGGGGTACAGATACGCAGTATTTT.

DNA for the CDR3: TGCGCCAGCAGCCCGACAGGGAATTGGGAGACCCAGTACTTC. Translated, it gives CASSPTGNWETQYF. The rearrangement joins TRBV5-1 to TRBJ2-5; 7 bases agree with TRBD1. The CDR3 is made up of 14 amino acids. The germline V gene has CDR1 SGHRS and CDR2 YFSETQ. The V and J ends lost 4 bases and 5 bases, in that order; junction bases with no gene match: 8.

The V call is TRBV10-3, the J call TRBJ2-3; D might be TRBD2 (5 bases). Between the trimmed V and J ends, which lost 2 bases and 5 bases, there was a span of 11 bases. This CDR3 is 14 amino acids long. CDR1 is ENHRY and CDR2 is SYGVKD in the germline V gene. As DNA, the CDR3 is TGTGCCATCAGTGAGCCGGGATACCGAGATACGCAGTATTTT. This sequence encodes CAISEPGYRDTQYF.

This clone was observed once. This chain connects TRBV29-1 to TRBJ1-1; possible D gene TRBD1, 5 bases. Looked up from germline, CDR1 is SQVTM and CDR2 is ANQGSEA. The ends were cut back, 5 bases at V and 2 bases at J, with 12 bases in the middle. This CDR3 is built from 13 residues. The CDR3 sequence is CSVLRQRNTEAFF. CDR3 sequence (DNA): TGCAGCGTTCTTAGACAGCGCAACACTGAAGCTTTCTTT. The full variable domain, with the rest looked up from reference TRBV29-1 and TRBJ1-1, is SAVISQKPSRDICQRGTSLTIQCQVDSQVTMMFWYRQQPGQSLTLIATANQGSEATYESGFVIDKFPISRPNLTFSTLTVSNMSPEDSSIYLCSVLRQRNTEAFFGQGTRLTVV.

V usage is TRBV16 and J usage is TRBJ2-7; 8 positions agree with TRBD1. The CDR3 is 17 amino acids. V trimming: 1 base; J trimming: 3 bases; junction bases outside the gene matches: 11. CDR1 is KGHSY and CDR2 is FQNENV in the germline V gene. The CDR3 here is CASSQYRGSPGSYEQYF. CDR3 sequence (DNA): TGTGCCAGCAGCCAATACAGGGGGTCGCCAGGGAGCTACGAGCAGTACTTC.

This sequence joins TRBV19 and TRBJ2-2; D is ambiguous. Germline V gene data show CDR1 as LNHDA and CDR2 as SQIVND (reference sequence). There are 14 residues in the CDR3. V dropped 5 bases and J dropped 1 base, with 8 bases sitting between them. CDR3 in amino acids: CASSPNQNTGELFF. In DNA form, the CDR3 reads TGTGCCAGTAGTCCAAACCAGAACACCGGGGAGCTGTTTTTT.

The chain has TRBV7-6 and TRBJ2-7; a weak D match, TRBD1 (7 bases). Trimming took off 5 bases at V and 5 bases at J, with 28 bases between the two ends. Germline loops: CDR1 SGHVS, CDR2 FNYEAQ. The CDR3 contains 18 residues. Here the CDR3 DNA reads TGTGCCAGCAGCCGCCTGGAGGGTGCTGGGACAGAGGCTAACGAGCAGTACTTC. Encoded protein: CASSRLEGAGTEANEQYF.

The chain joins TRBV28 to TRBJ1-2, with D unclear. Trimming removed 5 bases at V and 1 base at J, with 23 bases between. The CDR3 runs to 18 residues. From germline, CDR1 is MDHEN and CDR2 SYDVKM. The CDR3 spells CASSPYVGIPRDNYGYTF. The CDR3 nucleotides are TGTGCCAGCAGTCCCTATGTCGGGATACCGAGGGATAACTATGGCTACACCTTC.

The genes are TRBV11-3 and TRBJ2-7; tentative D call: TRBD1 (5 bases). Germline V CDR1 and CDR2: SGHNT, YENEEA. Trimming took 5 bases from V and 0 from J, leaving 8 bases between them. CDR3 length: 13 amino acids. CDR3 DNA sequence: TGTGCCAGCAGCAGGACACTCTCCTACGAGCAGTACTTC. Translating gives CASSRTLSYEQYF.

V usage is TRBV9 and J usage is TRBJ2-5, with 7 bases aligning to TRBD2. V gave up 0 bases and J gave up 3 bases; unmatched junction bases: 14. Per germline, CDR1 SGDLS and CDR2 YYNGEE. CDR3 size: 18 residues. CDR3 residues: CASSVAPSGGLGKETQYF. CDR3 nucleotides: TGTGCCAGCAGCGTAGCCCCGTCGGGAGGACTAGGCAAAGAGACCCAGTACTTC.

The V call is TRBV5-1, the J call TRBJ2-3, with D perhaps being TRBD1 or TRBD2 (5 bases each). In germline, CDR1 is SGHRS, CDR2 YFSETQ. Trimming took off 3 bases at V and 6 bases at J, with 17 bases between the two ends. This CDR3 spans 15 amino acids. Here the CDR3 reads CASSWGTPRKDTQYF. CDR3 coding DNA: TGCGCCAGCAGCTGGGGGACCCCGCGGAAGGATACGCAGTATTTT.

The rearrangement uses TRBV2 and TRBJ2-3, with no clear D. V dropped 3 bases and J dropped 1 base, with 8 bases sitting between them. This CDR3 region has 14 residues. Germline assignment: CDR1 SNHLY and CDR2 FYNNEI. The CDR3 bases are TGTGCCAGCAGTGAGACGTGGGGCACAGATACGCAGTATTTT. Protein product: CASSETWGTDTQYF.

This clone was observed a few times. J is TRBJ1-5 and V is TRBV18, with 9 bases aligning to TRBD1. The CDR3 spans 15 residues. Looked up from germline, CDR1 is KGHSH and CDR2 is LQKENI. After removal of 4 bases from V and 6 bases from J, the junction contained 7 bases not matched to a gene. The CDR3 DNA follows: TGTGCCAGCTCACGGGACAGGGATGCTGGTCAGCCCCAGCATTTT. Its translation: CASSRDRDAGQPQHF.

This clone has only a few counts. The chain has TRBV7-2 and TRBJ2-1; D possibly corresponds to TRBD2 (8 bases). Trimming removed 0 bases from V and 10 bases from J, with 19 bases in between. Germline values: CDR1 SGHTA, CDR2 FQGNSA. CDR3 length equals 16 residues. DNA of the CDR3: TGTGCCAGCAGCTTAGCGTCAGGGGGACTAGTGGTCGAGCAGTTCTTC. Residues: CASSLASGGLVVEQFF.

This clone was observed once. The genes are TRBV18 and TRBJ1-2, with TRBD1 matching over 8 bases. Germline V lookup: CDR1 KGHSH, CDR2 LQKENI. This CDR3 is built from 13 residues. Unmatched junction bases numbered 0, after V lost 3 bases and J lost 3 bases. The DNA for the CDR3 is TGTGCCAGCTCACCGGGACAGGACTATGGCTACACCTTC. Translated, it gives CASSPGQDYGYTF.

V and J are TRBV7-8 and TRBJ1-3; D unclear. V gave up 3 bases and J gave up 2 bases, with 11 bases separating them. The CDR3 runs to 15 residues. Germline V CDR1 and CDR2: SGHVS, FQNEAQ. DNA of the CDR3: TGTGCCAGCAGCTTCGGTCGACGCACTGGAAACACCATATATTTT. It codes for CASSFGRRTGNTIYF.

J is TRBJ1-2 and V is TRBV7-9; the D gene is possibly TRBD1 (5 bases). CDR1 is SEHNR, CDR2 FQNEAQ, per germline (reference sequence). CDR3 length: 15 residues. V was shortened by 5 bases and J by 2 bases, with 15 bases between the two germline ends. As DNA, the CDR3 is TGTGCCAGCAGCCCAATGGGGGGAGAGAACTATGGCTACACCTTC. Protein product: CASSPMGGENYGYTF.

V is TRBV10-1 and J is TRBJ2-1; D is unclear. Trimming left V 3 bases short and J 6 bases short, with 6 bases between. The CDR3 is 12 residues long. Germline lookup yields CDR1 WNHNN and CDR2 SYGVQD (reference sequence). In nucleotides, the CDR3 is TGCGCCAGCAGTGAACAGATCAATGAGCAGTTCTTC. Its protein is CASSEQINEQFF.